The 2 T cell receptor beta chains below come from one sample, sequenced in a study of metastatic and nonmetastatic thyroid tumors. Prior to thyroid surgery, none of the patients had received any treatment. TCRdb re-clonotyped the PCR reads via MiXCR. The table shows tens of thousands of clones, with 20% to 25% occurring only once. The specimen sequenced was tumor tissue. These receptors originate from a female donor with papillary thyroid cancer or a benign thyroid nodule (not recorded which). Some clones in this sample may be carry-over from other donors' samples.

V usage is TRBV24-1 and J usage is TRBJ2-7, with D possibly being TRBD1 (6 bases). Germline CDR1 and CDR2: KGHDR and SFDVKD. The CDR3 has 15 amino acids. Trimming took off 3 bases at V and 5 bases at J, with 16 bases between the two ends. CDR3 loop: CATSDSRGVSDEQYF. In DNA, the CDR3 is TGTGCCACCAGTGATAGCAGGGGTGTAAGCGACGAGCAGTACTTC.

This clone is labeled medium-sized. V and J are TRBV4-1 and TRBJ2-5; D assignment may be TRBD1 or TRBD2 (5 bases each). The CDR3 contains 18 residues. V was clipped by 0 bases and J by 4 bases, with 21 bases between them. The germline CDR1 and CDR2 sequences are MGHRA and YSYEKL. The CDR3 sequence: CASSQEFLIGDPRETQYF. The CDR3 bases are TGCGCCAGCAGCCAAGAATTTTTAATCGGGGACCCTCGAGAGACCCAGTACTTC.